These 15 T cell receptor beta chains originate from one sample sequenced in a study of shared clonotypes between healthy human individuals. Data came from immunoSEQ multiplex PCR; TCRdb stores just in-frame clones and leaves some out. The sample includes about 1.1 million clones, around 78% of them seen just once. Sequences were obtained from memory CD4+ T cells from PBMCs. Subset specified: CD45RA-negative fraction. The receptor source for this set is a man aged 18 to 29 in good health. Some clones in this sample may be carry-over from other donors' samples.

The chain couples TRBV5-4 to TRBJ2-5; D might be TRBD1 (5 bases). V lost 6 bases to trimming and J lost 1 base, with 10 bases between them. Germline V gene sequence: CDR1 SGHNT, CDR2 YYREEE (reference sequence). There are 13 residues in the CDR3. The CDR3 sequence: CASTHQGQETQYF. The CDR3 nucleotides read TGTGCCAGCACCCATCAGGGCCAAGAGACCCAGTACTTC.

This clone was seen only once. The chain uses TRBV19 and TRBJ2-1; D perhaps matches TRBD1 (7 bases). V dropped 7 bases and J dropped 9 bases, with 16 bases sitting between them. Germline loops: CDR1 LNHDA, CDR2 SQIVND (reference sequence). There are 13 residues in the CDR3. CDR3 residues: CASTQEGAGEQFF. In DNA, the CDR3 is TGTGCCAGTACCCAGGAGGGGGCAGGTGAGCAGTTCTTC.

The chain combines TRBV14 with TRBJ1-2, with D uncertain. V lost 0 bases and J lost 2, with 4 bases in between. The CDR3 has 13 amino acids. CDR1 and CDR2 from the germline V gene are SGHDN and FVKESK. Here the CDR3 DNA reads TGTGCCAGCAGCCAAGACAGGAACTATGGCTACACCTTC. This gives the protein CASSQDRNYGYTF.

The chain couples TRBV5-1 to TRBJ2-7; tentative D call: TRBD1 (5 bases). This CDR3 spans 14 amino acids. CDR1 SGHRS and CDR2 YFSETQ come from the germline V gene. V was pared by 0 bases and J by 5 bases, with 12 bases between. CDR3 residues: CASSLGTLNDEQYF. The CDR3 DNA reads TGCGCCAGCAGCTTGGGGACACTAAACGACGAGCAGTACTTC.

V is TRBV5-1 and J is TRBJ1-2; D ambiguous. V gave up 5 bases and J gave up 3 bases, with 14 bases separating them. The CDR3 is made up of 14 amino acids. CDR1 is SGHRS, CDR2 YFSETQ, per germline. The CDR3 nucleotides read TGCGCCAGCAGGCAACAAGGAGCCGACTATGGCTACACCTTC. This encodes CASRQQGADYGYTF.

This clone was picked up a small number of times. The V call is TRBV5-1, the J call TRBJ2-6; D remains ambiguous. V lost 2 bases to trimming and J lost 1 base, with 13 bases between them. The CDR3 runs to 17 residues. CDR1 is SGHRS and CDR2 is YFSETQ in the germline V gene. DNA for the CDR3: TGCGCCAGCAGCTTTAACCTGTTCCAATCTGGGGCCAACGTCCTGACTTTC. It codes for CASSFNLFQSGANVLTF.

The chain recombines TRBV27 with TRBJ1-1, with 10 bases fitting TRBD1. The CDR3 consists of 14 residues. CDR1 and CDR2 (germline): MNHEY, SMNVEV (reference sequence). V gave up 8 bases and J gave up 5 bases; unmatched junction bases: 8. The CDR3 bases are TGTGCCAGCCGGCGACAGGGGGCGCGGACTGAAGCTTTCTTT. Protein sequence: CASRRQGARTEAFF.

J is TRBJ1-1 and V is TRBV11-3, with D perhaps TRBD1 (5 bases). The V end was cut by 4 bases, the J end by 7 bases, with 10 bases between. The germline CDR1 and CDR2 sequences are SGHNT and YENEEA. The CDR3 runs 12 residues. This CDR3 reads CASSSKRGEAFF. CDR3 nucleotides: TGTGCCAGCAGCTCCAAGAGGGGTGAAGCTTTCTTT.

The chain uses TRBV9 and TRBJ2-7; 9 bases map to TRBD2. The CDR3 extends over 16 amino acids. Looked up from germline, CDR1 is SGDLS and CDR2 is YYNGEE. After removal of 1 base from V and 4 bases from J, the junction contained 9 bases not matched to a gene. As DNA, the CDR3 is TGTGCCAGCAGCGTAAATCCTAGCGGGAAGTTTTACGAGCAGTACTTC. Its translation is CASSVNPSGKFYEQYF.

The chain combines TRBV28 with TRBJ1-1; perhaps TRBD1 as D (6 bases). Per germline, CDR1 MDHEN and CDR2 SYDVKM. V lost 5 bases to trimming and J lost 3 bases, with 19 bases between them. CDR3 length: 16 residues. CDR3 sequence reads: CASSPRTVTRDTEAFF. CDR3 in DNA: TGTGCCAGCAGTCCGCGGACAGTAACTAGGGACACTGAAGCTTTCTTT.

The J gene is TRBJ2-1, the V gene TRBV5-1; D is uncertain. This CDR3 is built from 14 residues. Germline values: CDR1 SGHRS, CDR2 YFSETQ. Trimming shortened V by 0 bases and J by 6 bases, and 10 bases separated the two germline ends. CDR3 residues: CASSLVATVNEQFF. CDR3 in DNA: TGCGCCAGCAGCTTGGTCGCGACGGTCAATGAGCAGTTCTTC.

The V and J genes are TRBV6-5 and TRBJ1-6; 9 bases match TRBD1. The V gene's germline CDR1 is MNHEY and CDR2 SVGAGI. The CDR3 has 14 amino acids. After removal of 5 bases from V and 11 bases from J, the junction contained 7 bases not matched to a gene. The chain's CDR3 is CASSAQGAETPLHF. CDR3 in DNA: TGTGCCAGCAGTGCACAGGGGGCAGAGACACCCCTCCACTTT.

The rearrangement joins TRBV28 to TRBJ2-7; D perhaps matches TRBD2 (6 bases). The V and J ends lost 5 bases and 2 bases respectively, with 16 bases between them. Per germline, CDR1 MDHEN and CDR2 SYDVKM. The CDR3 contains 15 residues. The CDR3 is CASSGLGGAAYEQYF. The CDR3, as DNA: TGTGCCAGCAGTGGCCTAGGAGGGGCGGCCTACGAGCAGTACTTC.

The rearrangement uses TRBV7-3 and TRBJ2-2, with TRBD1 matching 12 bases. Losses at the gene ends were 5 bases for V and 6 bases for J; bases not matched to a gene: 7. Germline CDR1 SGHTA, CDR2 FQGTGA. The CDR3 extends over 16 amino acids. CDR3 loop: CASSPAGQGASGELFF. CDR3 in DNA: TGTGCCAGCAGCCCAGCGGGACAGGGGGCGTCCGGGGAGCTGTTTTTT. The full variable domain, rest sourced from reference TRBV7-3 and TRBJ2-2, is GAGVSQTPSNKVTEKGKYVELRCDPISGHTALYWYRQSLGQGPEFLIYFQGTGAADDSGLPNDRFFAVRPEGSVSTLKIQRTERGDSAVYLCASSPAGQGASGELFFGEGSRLTVL.

This chain joins TRBV18 and TRBJ1-1, with no clear D. V lost 1 base and J lost 6, with 9 bases in between. The CDR3 is 13 residues long. Germline CDR1 is KGHSH and CDR2 is LQKENI. This CDR3 is CASSPLLRSEAFF. Here the CDR3 DNA reads TGTGCCAGCTCACCACTCTTGAGATCTGAAGCTTTCTTT.